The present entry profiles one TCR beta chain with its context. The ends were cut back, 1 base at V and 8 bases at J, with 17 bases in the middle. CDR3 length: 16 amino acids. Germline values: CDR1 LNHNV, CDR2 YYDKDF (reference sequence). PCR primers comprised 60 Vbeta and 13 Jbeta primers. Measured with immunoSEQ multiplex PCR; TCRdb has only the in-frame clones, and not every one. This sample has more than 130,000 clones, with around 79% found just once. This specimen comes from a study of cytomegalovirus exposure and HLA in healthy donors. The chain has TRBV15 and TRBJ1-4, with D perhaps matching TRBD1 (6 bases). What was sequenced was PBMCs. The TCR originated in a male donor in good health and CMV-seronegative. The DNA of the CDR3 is TGTGCCACCAGCAGAGGGGAACAACAGGGAACCGAAAAACTGTTTTTT. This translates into CATSRGEQQGTEKLFF.